The clone carrying this TCR beta chain was detected once. Its antigen is undetermined. The CDR3 covers 17 residues. V lost 1 base and J 1 base, leaving 17 bases between the germline ends. Germline V gene data show CDR1 as SGHRS and CDR2 as YFSETQ. This sample is drawn from a study of T cell responses to AZD1222 COVID-19 vaccine. Study outcomes and limitations: Reports indicate that nearly half of spike-specific TCRs are directed at unmutated variant regions.

Clones were sequenced by immunoSEQ multiplex PCR, and TCRdb holds only the in-frame ones, with some missing. The profile shows over 95,000 clones, 88% of them singletons. The source is an adult who received the AZD1222 COVID-19 vaccine. The sample consisted of peripheral blood, taken 28 days after the second AZD1222 dose. The chain links TRBV5-1 to TRBJ1-1, with D possibly TRBD1 on 6 matching bases. The CDR3 DNA is TGCGCCAGCAGCTTGTACGGCCGACCAGGGGCGAACACTGAAGCTTTCTTT. Translated: CASSLYGRPGANTEAFF.